The 25 T cell receptor beta chains reported below all come from one sample, sequenced in a study of blood T cell repertoires in COVID-19 (dated by TCRdb to 2020 to 2022). Preparation of the library involved the immunoSEQ multiplex PCR assay. TCRdb took over this immuneACCESS table, retaining in-frame rearrangements with V and J assigned. Such tables are incomplete; in checked studies, under half of the missing clones stem from an unresolved V gene, and the remainder is unexplained. Here the sample has about 310,000 clones; approximately 89% occur a single time. Of the sample, approximately 8.8% falls within the top ten clones. The sequenced material came from PBMCs or T cells enriched from blood (not recorded which). The receptors stem from a woman in her forties who had recovered from COVID-19.

The V and J genes are TRBV4-1 and TRBJ2-3, with unresolved D. The germline gives CDR1 MGHRA, CDR2 YSYEKL. The CDR3 is made up of 16 amino acids. Trimming took 4 bases from V and 4 from J, leaving 18 bases between them. The CDR3 protein is CASSPGFSEVPDTQYF. The DNA for the CDR3 is TGCGCCAGCAGCCCCGGGTTTAGTGAAGTCCCAGATACGCAGTATTTT.

The chain recombines TRBV7-9 with TRBJ2-5; D perhaps matches TRBD1 (5 bases). Germline lookup yields CDR1 SEHNR and CDR2 FQNEAQ (reference sequence). V gave up 1 base and J gave up 1 base, with 10 bases separating them. The CDR3 sequence is 15 residues long. This CDR3 is CASSLGLGPQETQYF. CDR3 bases: TGTGCCAGCAGCTTAGGTTTGGGGCCCCAAGAGACCCAGTACTTC.

The chain joins TRBV10-3 to TRBJ2-1, with TRBD1 matching 11 bases. CDR1 and CDR2 (germline): ENHRY, SYGVKD. V shed 6 bases, J shed 3 bases, and the junction held 1 base outside the gene matches. This CDR3 has 14 residues. CDR3 nucleotides: TGTGCCATCAGGGGACAGGGGGACTACAATGAGCAGTTCTTC. Residues: CAIRGQGDYNEQFF.

The rearrangement links TRBV27 to TRBJ2-2; 10 nucleotides agree with TRBD2. Germline-derived CDR1 and CDR2 are MNHEY and SMNVEV (reference sequence). Trimming cost V 6 bases and J 4 bases; bases outside gene matches: 5. This CDR3 is built from 15 residues. CDR3: CASRGLAGATGELFF. The CDR3 DNA reads TGTGCCAGCAGGGGGCTAGCGGGGGCCACCGGGGAGCTGTTTTTT.

The CDR3: CASSPARQELFF. CDR3 coding DNA: TGTGCCAGCAGCCCGGCCAGGCAGGAGCTGTTTTTT. The rearrangement uses TRBV7-9 and TRBJ2-2; no clear D. Germline CDR1 SEHNR, CDR2 FQNEAQ (reference sequence). With 5 bases removed from V and 10 bases from J, the gap between germline ends came to 11 bases. This CDR3 spans 12 amino acids.

This clone was found once. The gene calls are TRBV7-2 and TRBJ2-3; D unresolved. CDR1 and CDR2 from the germline V gene are SGHTA and FQGNSA. The CDR3 extends over 14 amino acids. The V end was cut by 7 bases, the J end by 0 bases, with 11 bases between. CDR3 sequence reads: CASTSDLSTDTQYF. CDR3 bases: TGTGCCAGCACCTCTGACTTGAGCACAGATACGCAGTATTTT.

The rearrangement joins TRBV5-1 to TRBJ2-7; 16 bases line up with TRBD2. With V trimmed by 4 bases and J by 6 bases, 4 bases remained unmatched. CDR1 is SGHRS, CDR2 YFSETQ, per germline. The CDR3 extends over 15 amino acids. As DNA, the CDR3 is TGCGCCAGCAGCATCGGGACTAGCGGGGGGGCCGAGCAGTACTTC. This sequence encodes CASSIGTSGGAEQYF.

V and J are TRBV4-1 and TRBJ2-2; 7 bases are a match to TRBD2. Germline loops: CDR1 MGHRA, CDR2 YSYEKL. This CDR3 has 17 residues. J lost 2 bases, V lost 3 bases, and 9 bases had no gene match. CDR3 residues: CASSHGGRPPNTGELFF. In DNA form, the CDR3 reads TGCGCCAGCAGCCACGGGGGGAGGCCGCCAAACACCGGGGAGCTGTTTTTT.

The J gene is TRBJ1-2, the V gene TRBV3-1 (or the pseudogene TRBV3-2), with D uncertain. The CDR3 has 14 amino acids. The germline V gene has CDR1 LGHDT and CDR2 YNNKEL (reference sequence). Trimming removed 0 bases at V and 6 bases at J, with 11 bases between. The CDR3 DNA reads TGTGCCAGCAGCCAAGATCTCCGGGTGGATGGCTACACCTTC. Amino acids: CASSQDLRVDGYTF.

CDR3 residues: CASSLGPEASYEQYF. DNA of the CDR3: TGTGCCAGCAGCTTAGGTCCCGAAGCGTCCTACGAGCAGTACTTC. The rearrangement links TRBV11-2 to TRBJ2-7; D not resolved. CDR1 and CDR2 (germline): SGHAT, FQNNGV. The CDR3 has 15 amino acids. Trimming took 1 base from V and 1 from J, leaving 11 bases between them.

The rearrangement links TRBV19 to TRBJ1-5, with D uncertain. V was shortened by 6 bases and J by 5 bases, with 14 bases between the two germline ends. CDR3 length: 14 amino acids. The germline CDR1 and CDR2 sequences are LNHDA and SQIVND (reference sequence). CDR3 nucleotide sequence: TGTGCCAGTAGGCCCAGGATCGCTCATCAGCCCCAGCATTTT. Encoded protein: CASRPRIAHQPQHF.

The V and J genes are TRBV18 and TRBJ2-7, with 7 bases matching TRBD1. V shed 3 bases and J 6 bases; nucleotides not matched to a gene: 5. The CDR3 spans 13 residues. Per the germline V gene, CDR1 is KGHSH and CDR2 is LQKENI. CDR3 bases: TGTGCCAGCTCACCCGAGGGGGCTCGCGAGCAGTACTTC. It encodes CASSPEGAREQYF.

This clone appeared a few times. The rearrangement uses TRBV6-2 or TRBV6-3 and TRBJ1-2, with D perhaps matching TRBD1 (5 bases). This CDR3 region has 16 residues. V was shortened by 2 bases and J by 5 bases, with 18 bases between the two germline ends. From germline, CDR1 is MNHEY and CDR2 SVGEGT. CDR3 in DNA: TGTGCCAGCAGTTACCGTCCAGGGATGTTGGGGTATGGCTACACCTTC. Translation gives CASSYRPGMLGYGYTF.

V usage is TRBV27 and J usage is TRBJ2-1, with 13 positions matching TRBD2. The germline V gene encodes CDR1 MNHEY and CDR2 SMNVEV (reference sequence). The CDR3 consists of 17 residues. Losses at the gene ends were 4 bases for V and 4 bases for J; bases not matched to a gene: 7. CDR3 protein: CASSSGLAGAGYNEQFF. In DNA form, the CDR3 reads TGTGCCAGCAGTTCCGGACTAGCGGGAGCGGGGTACAATGAGCAGTTCTTC.

V and J are TRBV24-1 and TRBJ2-7; 10 nucleotides align to TRBD1. CDR1 is KGHDR, CDR2 SFDVKD, per germline. The CDR3 length is 12 residues. Germline trimming cut 9 bases from V and 4 bases from J; bases unmatched to any gene: 2. DNA of the CDR3: TGTGCCACCGGGACAGGGGAGTACGAGCAGTACTTC. It encodes CATGTGEYEQYF.

The V gene is TRBV27, the J gene TRBJ2-5; 9 bases match TRBD2. V shed 8 bases, J shed 1 base, and the junction held 8 bases outside the gene matches. The CDR3 consists of 15 residues. Germline CDR1 and CDR2: MNHEY and SMNVEV (reference sequence). In nucleotides, the CDR3 is TGTGCCAGCTGGCGATTAGCGGGGGCCCAAGAGACCCAGTACTTC. It is translated as CASWRLAGAQETQYF.

This chain uses TRBV6-5 with TRBJ1-1; 7 nucleotides agree with TRBD1. Germline V gene data show CDR1 as MNHEY and CDR2 as SVGAGI. The CDR3 runs to 14 residues. V lost 4 bases to trimming and J lost 5 bases; unmatched junction nucleotides: 7. CDR3 nucleotide sequence: TGTGCCAGCAGTTGGGGACAGATGGGGACTGAAGCTTTCTTT. It is translated as CASSWGQMGTEAFF.

This chain connects TRBV19 to TRBJ1-2, with D perhaps TRBD1 (6 bases). The CDR3 has 16 amino acids. V lost 1 base and J lost 3, with 15 bases in between. Germline V gene sequence: CDR1 LNHDA, CDR2 SQIVND (reference sequence). The CDR3 bases are TGTGCCAGTAGTATAGTCCCGACAGGTACATACTATGGCTACACCTTC. This sequence encodes CASSIVPTGTYYGYTF.

This chain uses TRBV29-1 with TRBJ2-5; perhaps TRBD2 as D (6 bases). CDR3 length equals 12 residues. Germline CDR1 is SQVTM and CDR2 is ANQGSEA. V lost 5 bases and J 5 bases, leaving 12 bases between the germline ends. The CDR3 nucleotides read TGCAGCGTTTATGGGGGAGGCGAGACCCAGTACTTC. It codes for CSVYGGGETQYF. Filled out from reference TRBV29-1 and TRBJ2-5, the complete variable domain reads SAVISQKPSRDICQRGTSLTIQCQVDSQVTMMFWYRQQPGQSLTLIATANQGSEATYESGFVIDKFPISRPNLTFSTLTVSNMSPEDSSIYLCSVYGGGETQYFGPGTRLLVL.

The chain recombines TRBV2 with TRBJ1-1; TRBD1 matches 7 bases. The germline gives CDR1 SNHLY, CDR2 FYNNEI. There are 14 residues in the CDR3. J was trimmed by 5 bases and V by 3 bases; bases with no gene match: 6. CDR3 coding DNA: TGTGCCAGCAGTGAGGCAGGGGGAGTGACTGAAGCTTTCTTT. Translated, it gives CASSEAGGVTEAFF.

This chain links TRBV7-3 with TRBJ2-1; TRBD2 agrees at 15 bases. The germline CDR1 and CDR2 sequences are SGHTA and FQGTGA. The CDR3 runs to 19 residues. After removal of 1 base from V and 2 bases from J, the junction contained 6 bases not matched to a gene. CDR3 loop: CASSLNPGLAGGAYNEQFF. The CDR3 coding sequence is TGTGCCAGCAGCTTAAATCCGGGACTAGCGGGAGGAGCCTACAATGAGCAGTTCTTC.

The V call is TRBV19, the J call TRBJ1-5; TRBD1 might be the D (5 bases). The germline CDR1 and CDR2 sequences are LNHDA and SQIVND (reference sequence). Trimming pared 7 bases from V and 2 bases from J, leaving 12 bases between. This CDR3 contains 14 residues. DNA of the CDR3: TGTGCCAGTACCAACGGGGGGGGCAATCAGCCCCAGCATTTT. Translated, it gives CASTNGGGNQPQHF.

The V gene is TRBV27, the J gene TRBJ2-1; 8 bases agree with TRBD2. V trimming: 3 bases; J trimming: 2 bases; junction bases outside the gene matches: 3. The CDR3 loop spans 15 amino acids. Germline lookup yields CDR1 MNHEY and CDR2 SMNVEV (reference sequence). For the CDR3, the DNA is TGTGCCAGCAGTTTGGGCGGGGGGCCCTACAATGAGCAGTTCTTC. Its protein is CASSLGGGPYNEQFF.

V gene TRBV30 combines with J gene TRBJ1-1, with TRBD1 as a possible D gene (6 bases). The V end was cut by 0 bases, the J end by 8 bases, with 10 bases between. From germline, CDR1 is GTSNPN and CDR2 SVGIG (reference sequence). The CDR3 is 12 amino acids. CDR3 protein: CAWSVRQGEAFF. Written as DNA, the CDR3 is TGTGCCTGGAGTGTAAGGCAGGGGGAAGCTTTCTTT.

The V gene is TRBV24-1, the J gene TRBJ1-6; a possible D gene is TRBD1 (6 bases). CDR3 length equals 13 residues. Trimming pared 7 bases from V and 6 bases from J, leaving 9 bases between. Per germline, CDR1 KGHDR and CDR2 SFDVKD. CDR3 sequence (DNA): TGTGCCACCAGCCGGACAGCTAATTCACCCCTCCACTTT. Its translation: CATSRTANSPLHF.